The entry below gives a single T cell receptor (beta chain) sequence along with its context. The specificity of this receptor is unknown. No base qualities exist here, and no much larger clone lies one base off it. TCRbeta CDR3 regions were amplified from genomic DNA using the immunoSEQ Assay, a bias-controlled multiplex PCR. As for how the authors treated the data: The number of nucleated cells in each sample was estimated from the amplification of reference gene primers within the assay. Sequence reads were collapsed and filtered to measure the absolute abundance of every unique TCRbeta CDR3 rearrangement. For each sample, productive Simpson clonality was calculated as the square root of Simpson's diversity index across productive rearrangements. The immuneACCESS repertoire file appears here via TCRdb, limited to in-frame rearrangements. These files lack a portion of the clones; in checked studies, under half of the deficit traces to unresolved V genes, and the cause of the others is not known. V and J calls and clone size are given by that table; D and trimming were obtained from the DNA. In this sample the table shows 200,000 to 300,000 clones, approximately 80% of which occur a single time. 7.5% of the sample is in the top ten clones.

The sample originates from a study of blood T cell repertoires in COVID-19 (dated by TCRdb to 2020 to 2021). With respect to the entire study: Samples covering the acute and convalescent phases of COVID-19 were provided by collaborators in the United States, Italy and Spain. The prospective study material was composed of cDNA or gDNA derived from T cells, B-cell-depleted T cells, or PBMCs. Subjects who had been exposed to COVID-19, were actively infected with it, or had recovered from it provided the deeply sampled blood TCRbeta repertoires that made up the dataset. The repertoires were made available in a free public database intended to serve as a resource for research on the immune response to SARS-CoV-2. Samples came from the ongoing ImmuneRACE study (first 160 participants) plus 1,254 subjects from 6 global collaborators. Nearly every sample came with metadata listing a de-identified subject ID, COVID-19 status, age in years and sex. Where available, HLA class I and class II types were taken from metadata supplied by the sample provider and were not determined by assay-based typing. Broader findings and caveats from the paper: The quantity of clinical and demographic metadata differed by source and by participant and was supplied without curation.

One collaborating source in Seattle enrolled patients while the patients were actively infected and followed the patients over time throughout the course of disease. Collaborating institutions collected whole blood in K2EDTA tubes following their own protocols. For TCRbeta analysis, collaborators shipped samples in one of three forms: frozen whole blood, isolated PBMCs, or DNA extracted from either of those sample types. Reading the germline V gene gives CDR1 MNHEY and CDR2 SVGAGI. The CDR3 covers 16 residues, taking in both the cysteine and the phenylalanine. Only CDR3 DNA is held: 48 bases, read in frame from base 1. Trimming takes 4 bases from V and 6 bases from J, and the germline ends sit 19 bases apart.

The clonotype comes from a woman of 80 years or more with COVID-19, enrolled during active disease. The sequenced sample consisted of peripheral blood. Rearrangement joined TRBV6-5 to TRBJ1-5, with no confidently assigned D gene. The CDR3 has the sequence CASSSLTYEQRQPQHF. The DNA sequence is TGTGCCAGCAGTTCTCTCACCTACGAGCAGCGTCAGCCCCAGCATTTT.